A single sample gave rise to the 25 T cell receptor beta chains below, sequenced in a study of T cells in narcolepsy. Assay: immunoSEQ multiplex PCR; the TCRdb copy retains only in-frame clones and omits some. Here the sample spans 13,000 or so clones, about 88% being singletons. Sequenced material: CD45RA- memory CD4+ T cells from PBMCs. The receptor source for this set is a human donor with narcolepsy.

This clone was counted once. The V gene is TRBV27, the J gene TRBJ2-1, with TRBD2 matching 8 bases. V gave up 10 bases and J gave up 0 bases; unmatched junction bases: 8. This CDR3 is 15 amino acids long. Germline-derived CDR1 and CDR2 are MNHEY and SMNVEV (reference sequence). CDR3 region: CATREAGSSYNEQFF. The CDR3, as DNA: TGTGCCACGCGGGAGGCGGGGAGCTCCTACAATGAGCAGTTCTTC.

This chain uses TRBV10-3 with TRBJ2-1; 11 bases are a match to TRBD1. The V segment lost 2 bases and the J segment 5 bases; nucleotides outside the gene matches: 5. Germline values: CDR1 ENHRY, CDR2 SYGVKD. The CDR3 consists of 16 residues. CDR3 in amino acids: CAISETRTGGHNEQFF. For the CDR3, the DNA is TGTGCCATCAGTGAGACACGGACAGGGGGCCACAATGAGCAGTTCTTC.

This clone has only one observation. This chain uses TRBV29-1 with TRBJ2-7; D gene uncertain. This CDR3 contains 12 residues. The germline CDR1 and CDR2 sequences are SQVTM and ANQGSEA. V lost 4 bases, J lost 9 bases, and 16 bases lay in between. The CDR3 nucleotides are TGCAGCGTTGCCGGGTCGATGTCCGTGCAGTACTTC. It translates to CSVAGSMSVQYF.

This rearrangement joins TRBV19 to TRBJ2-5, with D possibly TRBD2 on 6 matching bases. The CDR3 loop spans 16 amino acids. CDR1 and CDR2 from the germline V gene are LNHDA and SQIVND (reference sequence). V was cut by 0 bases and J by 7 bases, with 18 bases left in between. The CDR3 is CASSIDVGLSIGTQYF. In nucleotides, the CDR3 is TGTGCCAGTAGTATAGATGTGGGACTTTCCATTGGGACCCAGTACTTC.

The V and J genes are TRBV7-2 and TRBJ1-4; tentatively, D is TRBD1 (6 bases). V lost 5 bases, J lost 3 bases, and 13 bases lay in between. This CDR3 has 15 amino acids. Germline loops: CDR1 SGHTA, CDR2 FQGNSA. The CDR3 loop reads CASSPRQAPNEKLFF. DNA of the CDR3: TGTGCCAGCAGCCCAAGACAGGCACCTAATGAAAAACTGTTTTTT.

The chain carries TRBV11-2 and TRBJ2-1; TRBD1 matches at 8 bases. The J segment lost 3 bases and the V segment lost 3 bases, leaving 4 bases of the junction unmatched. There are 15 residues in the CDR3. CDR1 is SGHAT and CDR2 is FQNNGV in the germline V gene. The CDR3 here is CASSFEDRVYNEQFF. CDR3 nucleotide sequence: TGTGCCAGCAGCTTTGAGGACAGGGTCTACAATGAGCAGTTCTTC.

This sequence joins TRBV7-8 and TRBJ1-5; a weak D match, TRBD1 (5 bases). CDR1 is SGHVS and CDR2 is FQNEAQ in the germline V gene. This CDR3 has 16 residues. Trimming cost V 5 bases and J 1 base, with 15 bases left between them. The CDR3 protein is CASSQIRTRSNQPQHF. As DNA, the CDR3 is TGTGCCAGCAGCCAAATTCGGACAAGAAGCAATCAGCCCCAGCATTTT.

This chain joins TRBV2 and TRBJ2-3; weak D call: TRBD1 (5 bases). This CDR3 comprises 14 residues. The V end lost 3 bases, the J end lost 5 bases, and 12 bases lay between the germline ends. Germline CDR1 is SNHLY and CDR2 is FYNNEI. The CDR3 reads CASSEAGIGDTQYF. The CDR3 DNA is TGTGCCAGCAGTGAGGCAGGGATCGGAGATACGCAGTATTTT.

The CDR3 DNA sequence: TGTGCCAGCAGCTCTTTGACAGGGGCCCAAGAGACCCAGTACTTC. Protein sequence: CASSSLTGAQETQYF. The chain combines TRBV11-3 with TRBJ2-5, with 8 bases lining up with TRBD1. CDR3 length equals 15 residues. V shed 4 bases, J shed 1 base, and the junction held 5 bases outside the gene matches. Germline assignment: CDR1 SGHNT and CDR2 YENEEA.

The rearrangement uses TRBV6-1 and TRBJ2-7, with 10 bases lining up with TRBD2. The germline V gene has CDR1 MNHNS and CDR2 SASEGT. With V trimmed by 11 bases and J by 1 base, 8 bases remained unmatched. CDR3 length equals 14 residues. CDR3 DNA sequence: TGTGCCGGGGGGCTAGCGGGAGTTTCCTACGAGCAGTACTTC. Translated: CAGGLAGVSYEQYF.

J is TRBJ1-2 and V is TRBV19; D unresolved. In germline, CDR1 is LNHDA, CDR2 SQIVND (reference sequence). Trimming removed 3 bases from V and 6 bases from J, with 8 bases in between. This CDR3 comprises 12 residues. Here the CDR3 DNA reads TGTGCCAGTAGTATGGTGGCACATGGCTACACCTTC. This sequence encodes CASSMVAHGYTF.

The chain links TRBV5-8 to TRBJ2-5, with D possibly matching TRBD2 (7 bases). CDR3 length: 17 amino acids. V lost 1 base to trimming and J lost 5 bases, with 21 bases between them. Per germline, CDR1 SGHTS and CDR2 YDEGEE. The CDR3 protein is CASSLYGLQGGRETQYF. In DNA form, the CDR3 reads TGTGCCAGCAGCTTGTACGGCCTACAGGGAGGGAGGGAGACCCAGTACTTC.

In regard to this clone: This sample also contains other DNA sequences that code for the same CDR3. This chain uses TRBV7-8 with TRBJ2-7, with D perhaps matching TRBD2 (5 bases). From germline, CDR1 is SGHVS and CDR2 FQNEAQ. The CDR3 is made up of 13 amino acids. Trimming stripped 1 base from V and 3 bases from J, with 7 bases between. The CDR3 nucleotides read TGTGCCAGCAGCTTAGGACTATACTACGAGCAGTACTTC. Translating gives CASSLGLYYEQYF.

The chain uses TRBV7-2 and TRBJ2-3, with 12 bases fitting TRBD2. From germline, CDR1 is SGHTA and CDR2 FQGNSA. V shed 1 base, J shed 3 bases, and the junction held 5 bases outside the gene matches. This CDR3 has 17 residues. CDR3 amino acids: CASSLDETSGRTDTQYF. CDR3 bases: TGTGCCAGCAGCTTAGACGAGACTAGCGGGAGAACAGATACGCAGTATTTT.

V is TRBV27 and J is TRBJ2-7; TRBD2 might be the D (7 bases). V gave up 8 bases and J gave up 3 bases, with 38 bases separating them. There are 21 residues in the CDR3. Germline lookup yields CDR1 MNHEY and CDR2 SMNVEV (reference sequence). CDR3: CASRPRGGAPRSSDTVYEQYF. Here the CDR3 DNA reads TGTGCCAGCCGTCCAAGGGGGGGCGCGCCTCGATCATCCGATACCGTCTACGAGCAGTACTTC.

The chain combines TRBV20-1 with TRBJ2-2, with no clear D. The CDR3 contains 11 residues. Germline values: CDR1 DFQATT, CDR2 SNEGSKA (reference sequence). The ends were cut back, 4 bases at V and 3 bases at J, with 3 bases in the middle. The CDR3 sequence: CSATYTGELFF. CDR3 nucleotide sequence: TGCAGTGCTACCTACACCGGGGAGCTGTTTTTT.

The CDR3 loop reads CASSLQGLHYGYTF. The CDR3 DNA is TGTGCCAGCAGCCTCCAGGGTTTACACTATGGCTACACCTTC. The J gene is TRBJ1-2, the V gene TRBV7-9, with a weak D call TRBD1 (5 bases). Germline V lookup: CDR1 SEHNR, CDR2 FQNEAQ (reference sequence). The CDR3 has 14 residues. Trimming cost V 5 bases and J 3 bases, with 13 bases left between them.

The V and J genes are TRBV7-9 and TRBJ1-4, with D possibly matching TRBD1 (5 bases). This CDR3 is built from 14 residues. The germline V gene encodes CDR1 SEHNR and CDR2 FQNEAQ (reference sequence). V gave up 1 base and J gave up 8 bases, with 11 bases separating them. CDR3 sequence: CASSLDGRVEKLFF. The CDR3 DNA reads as TGTGCCAGCAGCTTAGATGGCAGGGTGGAAAAACTGTTTTTT.

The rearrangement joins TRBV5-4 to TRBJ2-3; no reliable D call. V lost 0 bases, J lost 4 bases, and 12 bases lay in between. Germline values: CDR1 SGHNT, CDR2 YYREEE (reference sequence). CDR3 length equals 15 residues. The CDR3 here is CASSLDVGFSDTQYF. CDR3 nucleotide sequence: TGTGCCAGCAGCTTGGATGTCGGGTTTTCAGATACGCAGTATTTT.

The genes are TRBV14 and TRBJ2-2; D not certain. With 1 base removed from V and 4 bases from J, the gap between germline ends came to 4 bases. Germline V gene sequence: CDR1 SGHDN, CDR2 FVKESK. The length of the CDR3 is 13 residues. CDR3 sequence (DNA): TGTGCCAGCAGCCAAGTGGCCACCGGGGAGCTGTTTTTT. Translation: CASSQVATGELFF.

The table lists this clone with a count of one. CDR3 sequence: CASSLIGGRPLHF. Written as DNA, the CDR3 is TGCGCCAGCAGCTTGATCGGGGGGAGACCCCTCCACTTT. The gene calls are TRBV5-1 and TRBJ1-6; D might be TRBD1 (5 bases). Germline V gene data show CDR1 as SGHRS and CDR2 as YFSETQ. V was shortened by 1 base and J by 12 bases, with 11 bases between the two germline ends. This CDR3 is 13 amino acids long.

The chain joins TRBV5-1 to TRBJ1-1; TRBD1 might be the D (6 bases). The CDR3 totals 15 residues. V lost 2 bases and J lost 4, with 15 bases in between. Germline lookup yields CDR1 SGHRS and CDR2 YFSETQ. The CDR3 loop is CASSLRQGTGTEAFF. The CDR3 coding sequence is TGCGCCAGCAGCTTACGCCAGGGGACGGGCACTGAAGCTTTCTTT.

The CDR3 region is CASSLTDPNSPLHF. In DNA, the CDR3 is TGCGCCAGCAGCTTGACAGATCCGAATTCACCCCTCCACTTT. The chain links TRBV5-1 to TRBJ1-6, with D uncertain. CDR1 is SGHRS and CDR2 is YFSETQ in the germline V gene. The CDR3 is 14 amino acids. V lost 1 base to trimming and J lost 7 bases, with 9 bases between them.

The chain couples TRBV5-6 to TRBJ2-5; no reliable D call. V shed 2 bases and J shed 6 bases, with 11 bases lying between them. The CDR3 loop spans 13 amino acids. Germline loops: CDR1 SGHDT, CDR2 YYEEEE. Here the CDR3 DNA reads TGTGCCAGCAGCTTCCGTGAAGCGAAGACCCAGTACTTC. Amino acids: CASSFREAKTQYF.

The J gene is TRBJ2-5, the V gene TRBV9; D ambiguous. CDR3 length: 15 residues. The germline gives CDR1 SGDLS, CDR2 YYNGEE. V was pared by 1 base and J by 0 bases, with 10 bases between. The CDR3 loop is CASSVSHKYQETQYF. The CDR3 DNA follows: TGTGCCAGCAGCGTATCTCACAAGTACCAAGAGACCCAGTACTTC.